Each of the 18 T cell receptor beta chains below was sequenced from the same sample in a study of blood T cells in healthy people across ages. Primers used in a second PCR of about 6 to 11 cycles were a sample-barcoded 5' primer and a J-beta primer mix. MiXCR, applied by TCRdb to the 5' RACE reads, yields one record per CDR3 protein. The sample comprises around 1.7 million distinct CDR3 sequences, 25% to 30% of which are singletons, and 7.7% rests with the top ten. The sequencing sample was made of blood. These receptors came from a woman aged 30 to 39 in good health.

With respect to this clonotype: A much larger clone sits a single nucleotide away, making a read error possible. V and J are TRBV4-3 and TRBJ2-7; 8 bases agree with TRBD2. Germline V gene lookup returns CDR1 LGHNA and CDR2 YSLEER. CDR3 length: 16 amino acids. Trimming took 0 bases from V and 5 from J; bases not matched to a gene: 9. The CDR3 bases are TGCGCCAGCAGCCAAGATCTACTAGCGGCTTCCAACGAGCAGTACTTC. Translated, it gives CASSQDLLAASNEQYF.

This clonotype was counted between two and nine times. V usage is TRBV13 and J usage is TRBJ2-1; D gene ambiguous. Trimming removed 5 bases from V and 0 bases from J, with 11 bases in between. Looked up from germline, CDR1 is PRHDT and CDR2 is FYEKMQ (reference sequence). The CDR3 runs 15 residues. As DNA, the CDR3 is TGTGCCAGCAGCCCTTTTGGGTTCTCCTACAATGAGCAGTTCTTC. The encoded protein is CASSPFGFSYNEQFF.

This clonotype was counted at least ten times. The rearrangement links TRBV5-1 to TRBJ2-1, with D unclear. Germline V gene sequence: CDR1 SGHRS, CDR2 YFSETQ. V was cut by 1 base and J by 4 bases, with 6 bases left in between. CDR3 size: 13 residues. The CDR3 DNA sequence: TGCGCCAGCAGCTTGTATGCGTACAATGAGCAGTTCTTC. Translating gives CASSLYAYNEQFF.

In this sample, this clonotype turned up a few times. This chain links TRBV29-1 with TRBJ2-1, with a weak D call TRBD1 (6 bases). The CDR3 is 12 residues long. Germline CDR1 is SQVTM and CDR2 is ANQGSEA. V was pared by 7 bases and J by 8 bases, with 15 bases between. CDR3 sequence reads: CSAGQGKYEQFF. CDR3 DNA sequence: TGCAGCGCGGGCCAGGGGAAATATGAGCAGTTCTTC.

This chain uses TRBV6-1 with TRBJ2-2, with D possibly matching TRBD1 (6 bases). Germline CDR1 and CDR2: MNHNS and SASEGT. The germline V and J ends were trimmed by 4 bases and 2 bases, with 14 bases remaining between them. This CDR3 spans 16 amino acids. CDR3 residues: CASSVTGTLNTGELFF. The CDR3, as DNA: TGTGCCAGCAGTGTAACCGGGACACTAAACACCGGGGAGCTGTTTTTT.

This CDR3 is CASSPVARAYNEQFF. The CDR3 region has the DNA TGTGCCAGCAGTCCCGTGGCTCGAGCGTACAATGAGCAGTTCTTC. The gene calls are TRBV12-3 or TRBV12-4 and TRBJ2-1; D not certain. The CDR3 contains 15 residues. V lost 5 bases, J lost 4 bases, and 15 bases lay in between.

V gene TRBV5-5 combines with J gene TRBJ2-5; no reliable D call. CDR1 is SGHKS and CDR2 is YYEKEE in the germline V gene (reference sequence). CDR3 length: 16 residues. V was shortened by 2 bases and J by 2 bases, with 16 bases between the two germline ends. The CDR3 loop is CASSFESDPRQETQYF. The CDR3 DNA is TGTGCCAGCAGCTTCGAATCGGACCCTCGACAAGAGACCCAGTACTTC.

The chain couples TRBV24-1 to TRBJ2-3, with 8 bases identical to TRBD1. Germline CDR1 is KGHDR and CDR2 is SFDVKD. The CDR3 contains 17 residues. V lost 0 bases to trimming and J lost 2 bases; unmatched junction nucleotides: 6. The CDR3 DNA follows: TGTGCCACCAGTGATTTGAGTCAGGGGGCCTCCACAGATACGCAGTATTTT. Translating it yields CATSDLSQGASTDTQYF.

The chain combines TRBV12-3 or TRBV12-4 with TRBJ1-2; possible D gene TRBD1, 5 bases. The CDR3 sequence is 15 residues long. Trimming left V 2 bases short and J 4 bases short, with 14 bases between. The CDR3 nucleotides are TGTGCCAGCAGTTTAAGGGACGTCAGTAGCTATGGCTACACCTTC. Encoded protein: CASSLRDVSSYGYTF.

The chain joins TRBV7-2 to TRBJ2-5; 11 bases match TRBD2. Trimming took 5 bases from V and 1 from J; bases not matched to a gene: 9. The CDR3 runs to 17 residues. Germline V gives CDR1 SGHTA, CDR2 FQGNSA. CDR3 amino acids: CASSPRLAGGVQETQYF. The CDR3 DNA is TGTGCCAGCAGCCCGAGGCTAGCGGGAGGCGTCCAAGAGACCCAGTACTTC.

This clonotype occurred a few times. The chain joins TRBV2 to TRBJ1-2; 7 positions match TRBD1. Germline trimming cut 3 bases from V and 7 bases from J; bases unmatched to any gene: 11. The CDR3 totals 15 residues. Germline V CDR1 and CDR2: SNHLY, FYNNEI. In nucleotides, the CDR3 is TGTGCCAGCAGTGAGGCAGGGGGGCCGATTAGTGGCTACACCTTC. Translated, it gives CASSEAGGPISGYTF.

This chain joins TRBV3-1 and TRBJ1-1; the match to TRBD1 covers 7 bases. The CDR3 is made up of 15 amino acids. CDR1 LGHDT and CDR2 YNNKEL come from the germline V gene (reference sequence). Trimming removed 1 base from V and 3 bases from J; junction bases left unmatched: 5. The CDR3 sequence is CASSQGQGLDTEAFF. The CDR3 DNA sequence: TGTGCCAGCAGCCAAGGACAGGGCTTGGACACTGAAGCTTTCTTT. Filled out from reference TRBV3-1 and TRBJ1-1, the complete variable domain reads DTAVSQTPKYLVTQMGNDKSIKCEQNLGHDTMYWYKQDSKKFLKIMFSYNNKELIINETVPNRFSPKSPDKAHLNLHINSLELGDSAVYFCASSQGQGLDTEAFFGQGTRLTVV.

In this sample, this clonotype turned up a few times. CDR3 DNA sequence: TGCGCCAGCAGCTTGTTCGAGGGGGCAGATACGCAGTATTTT. Its translation is CASSLFEGADTQYF. The chain employs TRBV5-1 and TRBJ2-3, with TRBD1 as a possible D gene (6 bases). V dropped 1 base and J dropped 4 bases, with 10 bases sitting between them. Germline V gene sequence: CDR1 SGHRS, CDR2 YFSETQ. CDR3 length: 14 amino acids.

This clonotype has just a few counts. The genes are TRBV20-1 and TRBJ1-4; TRBD1 is a possible D gene (6 bases). The CDR3 is made up of 16 amino acids. Germline CDR1 and CDR2: DFQATT and SNEGSKA (reference sequence). V lost 2 bases and J lost 3, with 16 bases in between. The CDR3, as DNA: TGCAGTGCTAGATACCAGGGAGGGGGACCTAATGAAAAACTGTTTTTT. As protein: CSARYQGGGPNEKLFF.

The chain couples TRBV29-1 to TRBJ1-2; D is uncertain. From germline, CDR1 is SQVTM and CDR2 ANQGSEA. This CDR3 has 12 residues. V dropped 1 base and J dropped 4 bases, with 7 bases sitting between them. CDR3 protein: CSVEASSYGYTF. The CDR3 DNA reads as TGCAGCGTTGAAGCCAGCTCCTATGGCTACACCTTC.

This clonotype was observed many times. The chain is built from TRBV28 and TRBJ2-7; D call uncertain. CDR3 length equals 12 residues. Trimming stripped 3 bases from V and 4 bases from J, with 7 bases between. Germline lookup yields CDR1 MDHEN and CDR2 SYDVKM. The CDR3 region has the DNA TGTGCCAGCAGTTTGAAGGGTTACGAGCAGTACTTC. It codes for CASSLKGYEQYF. Combining the CDR3 with reference TRBV28 and TRBJ2-7 gives the whole variable domain DVKVTQSSRYLVKRTGEKVFLECVQDMDHENMFWYRQDPGLGLRLIYFSYDVKMKEKGDIPEGYSVSREKKERFSLILESASTNQTSMYLCASSLKGYEQYFGPGTRLTVT.

This chain joins TRBV20-1 and TRBJ1-1, with 8 positions matching TRBD1. The CDR3 contains 15 residues. The junction had 12 bases not matched to a gene; V was cut back by 7 bases and J by 2 bases. Per the germline V gene, CDR1 is DFQATT and CDR2 is SNEGSKA (reference sequence). This chain's CDR3 is CSVPYNGQGNTEAFF. CDR3 DNA: TGCAGTGTCCCTTACAACGGACAGGGTAACACTGAAGCTTTCTTT.

Notes on this clonotype: A much larger clone differs from this one at a single base, so this may be a read error. The chain recombines TRBV12-3 or TRBV12-4 with TRBJ2-3; D not certain. The CDR3 runs 17 residues. This CDR3 reads CAGSPALVLTSTDTQYF. CDR3 sequence (DNA): TGTGCCGGCAGTCCCGCATTGGTTCTAACTAGCACAGATACGCAGTATTTT.